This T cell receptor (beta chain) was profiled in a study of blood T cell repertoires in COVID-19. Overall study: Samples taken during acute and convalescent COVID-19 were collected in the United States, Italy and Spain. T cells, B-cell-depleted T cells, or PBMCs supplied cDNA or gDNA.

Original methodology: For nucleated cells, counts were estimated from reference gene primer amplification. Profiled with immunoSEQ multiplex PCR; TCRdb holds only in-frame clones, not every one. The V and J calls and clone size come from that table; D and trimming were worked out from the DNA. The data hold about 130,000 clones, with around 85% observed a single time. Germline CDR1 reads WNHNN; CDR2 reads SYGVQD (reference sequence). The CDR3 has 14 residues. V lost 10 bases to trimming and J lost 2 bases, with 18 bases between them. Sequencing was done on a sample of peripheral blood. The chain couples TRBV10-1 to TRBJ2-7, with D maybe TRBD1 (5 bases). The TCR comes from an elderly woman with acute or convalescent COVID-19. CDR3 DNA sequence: TGCGCCAACCCTTCAAAACAGGAAACCTACGAGCAGTACTTC. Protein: CANPSKQETYEQYF.